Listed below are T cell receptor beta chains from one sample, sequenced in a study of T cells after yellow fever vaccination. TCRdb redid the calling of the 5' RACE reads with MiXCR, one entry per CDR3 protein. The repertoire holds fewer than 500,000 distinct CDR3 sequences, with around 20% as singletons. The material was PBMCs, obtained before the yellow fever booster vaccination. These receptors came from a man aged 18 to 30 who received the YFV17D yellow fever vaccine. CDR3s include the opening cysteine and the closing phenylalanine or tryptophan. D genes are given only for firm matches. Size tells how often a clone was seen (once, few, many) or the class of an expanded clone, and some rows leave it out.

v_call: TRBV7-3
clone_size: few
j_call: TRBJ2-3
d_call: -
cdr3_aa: CASSLGGSSTQYF
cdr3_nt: TGTGCCAGCAGCTTAGGGGGGTCATCCACGCAGTATTTT

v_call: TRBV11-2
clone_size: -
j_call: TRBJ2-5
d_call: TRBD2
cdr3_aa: CASSLVSSGGAETQYF
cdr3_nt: TGTGCCAGCAGCTTAGTATCCAGCGGGGGGGCGGAGACCCAGTACTTC

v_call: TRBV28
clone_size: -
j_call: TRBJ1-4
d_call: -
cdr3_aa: CASSSSMRGLEKLFF
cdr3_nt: TGTGCCAGCAGTTCCTCTATGCGGGGGCTGGAAAAACTGTTTTTT

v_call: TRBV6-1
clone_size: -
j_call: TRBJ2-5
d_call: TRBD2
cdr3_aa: CASSAGGSSETQYF
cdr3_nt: TGTGCCAGCAGTGCGGGGGGGTCTTCGGAGACCCAGTACTTC

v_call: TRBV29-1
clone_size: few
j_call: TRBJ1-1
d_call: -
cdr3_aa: CSVEGQYNTEAFF
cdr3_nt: TGCAGCGTTGAAGGGCAGTATAACACTGAAGCTTTCTTT

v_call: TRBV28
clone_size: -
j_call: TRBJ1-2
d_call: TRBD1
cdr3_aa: CASTGQGIGYTF
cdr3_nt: TGTGCCAGCACGGGACAGGGTATTGGCTACACCTTC

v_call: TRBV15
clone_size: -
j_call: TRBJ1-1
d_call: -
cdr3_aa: CATSMTGNTEAFF
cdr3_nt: TGTGCCACCAGCATGACGGGAAACACTGAAGCTTTCTTT

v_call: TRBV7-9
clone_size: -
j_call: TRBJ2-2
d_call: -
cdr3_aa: CASSLSGYTGELFF
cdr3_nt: TGTGCCAGCAGCTTAAGTGGATACACCGGGGAGCTGTTTTTT

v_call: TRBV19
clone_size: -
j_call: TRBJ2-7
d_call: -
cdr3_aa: CASSQYPTGNYEQYF
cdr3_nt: TGTGCCAGTAGTCAGTATCCAACCGGGAACTACGAGCAGTACTTC

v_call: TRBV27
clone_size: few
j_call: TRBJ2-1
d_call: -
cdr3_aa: CASSPGGLGEQFF
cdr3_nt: TGTGCCAGCAGTCCCGGGGGCCTGGGGGAGCAGTTCTTC

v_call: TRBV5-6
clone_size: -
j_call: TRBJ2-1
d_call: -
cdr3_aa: CASSLATGTNYYNEQFF
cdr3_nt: TGTGCCAGCAGCTTGGCCACCGGGACAAACTACTACAATGAGCAGTTCTTC

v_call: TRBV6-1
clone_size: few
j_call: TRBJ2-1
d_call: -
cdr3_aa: CASRGGFGEQFF
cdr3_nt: TGTGCCAGCAGGGGAGGATTCGGTGAGCAGTTCTTC

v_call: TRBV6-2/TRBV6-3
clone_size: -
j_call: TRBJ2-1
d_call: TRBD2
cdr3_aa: CASSSRLAGASYNEQFF
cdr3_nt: TGTGCCAGCAGTTCCAGACTAGCGGGCGCCTCCTACAATGAGCAGTTCTTC

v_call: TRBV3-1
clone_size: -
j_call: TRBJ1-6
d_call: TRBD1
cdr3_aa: CASSPDRGRRPLHF
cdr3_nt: TGTGCCAGCAGCCCGGACAGGGGCCGGCGGCCCCTCCACTTT

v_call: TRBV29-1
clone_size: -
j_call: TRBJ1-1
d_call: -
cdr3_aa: CSVGGSGVIWMNTEAFF
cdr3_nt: TGCAGCGTTGGGGGCTCCGGGGTCATTTGGATGAACACTGAAGCTTTCTTT

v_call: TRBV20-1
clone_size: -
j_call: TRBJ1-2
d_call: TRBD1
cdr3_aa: CSASPRLTGINGYTF
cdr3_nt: TGCAGTGCAAGTCCCAGGTTGACAGGGATTAATGGCTACACCTTC

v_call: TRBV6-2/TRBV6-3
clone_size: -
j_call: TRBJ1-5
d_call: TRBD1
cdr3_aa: CASRGQGDYSNQPQHF
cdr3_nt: TGTGCCAGCAGGGGACAGGGCGATTATAGCAATCAGCCCCAGCATTTT

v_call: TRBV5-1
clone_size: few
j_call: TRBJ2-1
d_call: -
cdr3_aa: CASSLQGRNEQFF
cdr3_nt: TGCGCCAGCAGCTTGCAGGGGCGAAATGAGCAGTTCTTC

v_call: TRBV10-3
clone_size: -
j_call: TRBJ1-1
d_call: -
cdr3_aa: CAISDSTRNTEAFF
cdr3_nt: TGTGCCATCAGTGACTCTACAAGGAACACTGAAGCTTTCTTT

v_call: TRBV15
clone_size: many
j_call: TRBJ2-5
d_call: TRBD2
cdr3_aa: CATSTGLAGSKETQYF
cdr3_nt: TGTGCCACCAGCACCGGACTAGCGGGGTCTAAAGAGACCCAGTACTTC

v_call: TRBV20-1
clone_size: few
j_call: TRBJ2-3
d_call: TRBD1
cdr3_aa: CSASPLNRGSSTDTQYF
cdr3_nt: TGCAGTGCTAGCCCATTAAACAGGGGGTCTAGCACAGATACGCAGTATTTT

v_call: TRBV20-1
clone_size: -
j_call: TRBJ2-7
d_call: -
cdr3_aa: CSAIDRRVYEQYF
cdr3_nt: TGCAGTGCGATTGACAGGAGGGTTTACGAGCAGTACTTC

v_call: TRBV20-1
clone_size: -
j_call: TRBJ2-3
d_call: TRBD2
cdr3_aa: CSASASGVTDTQYF
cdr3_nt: TGCAGTGCTAGTGCTAGCGGGGTTACAGATACGCAGTATTTT

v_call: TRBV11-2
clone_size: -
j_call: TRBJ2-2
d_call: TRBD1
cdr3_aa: CASSRPDRVSTGELFF
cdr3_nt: TGTGCCAGCAGTCGCCCGGACAGGGTCAGCACCGGGGAGCTGTTTTTT

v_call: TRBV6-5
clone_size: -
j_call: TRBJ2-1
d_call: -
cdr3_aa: CASSYLAQGNNEQFF
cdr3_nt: TGTGCCAGCAGTTACCTAGCACAGGGTAATAATGAGCAGTTCTTC

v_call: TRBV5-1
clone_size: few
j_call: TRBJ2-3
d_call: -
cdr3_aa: CASSLMGFSTDTQYF
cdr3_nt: TGCGCCAGCAGCTTGATGGGGTTTAGCACAGATACGCAGTATTTT

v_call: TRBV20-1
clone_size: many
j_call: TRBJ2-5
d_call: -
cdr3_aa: CSANWGLQETQYF
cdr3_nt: TGCAGTGCTAACTGGGGCCTCCAAGAGACCCAGTACTTC

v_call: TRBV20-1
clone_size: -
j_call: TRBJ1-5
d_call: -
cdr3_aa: CSAPPSGTRNQPQHF
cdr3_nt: TGCAGTGCCCCACCGAGCGGGACACGAAATCAGCCCCAGCATTTT

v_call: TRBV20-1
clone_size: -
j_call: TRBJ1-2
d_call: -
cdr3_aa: CSAPEEGWGYTF
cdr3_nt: TGCAGTGCCCCCGAGGAGGGGTGGGGCTACACCTTC

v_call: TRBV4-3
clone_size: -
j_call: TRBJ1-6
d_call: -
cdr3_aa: CASSQAPGNILDSPLHF
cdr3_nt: TGCGCCAGCAGCCAAGCGCCAGGAAATATTCTCGATTCACCCCTCCACTTT

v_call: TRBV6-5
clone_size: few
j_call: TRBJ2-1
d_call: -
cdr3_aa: CASRRARVAGEQFF
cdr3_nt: TGTGCCAGCAGGCGCGCGAGAGTGGCTGGTGAGCAGTTCTTC

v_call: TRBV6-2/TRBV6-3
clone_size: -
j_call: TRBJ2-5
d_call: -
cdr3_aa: CASGRGIRQETQYF
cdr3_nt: TGTGCCAGCGGGCGGGGCATCCGACAAGAGACCCAGTACTTC

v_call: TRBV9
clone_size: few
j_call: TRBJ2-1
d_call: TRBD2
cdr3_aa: CASSPPLGASGGYNEQFF
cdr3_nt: TGTGCCAGCAGCCCTCCCCTGGGGGCTAGCGGGGGGTATAATGAGCAGTTCTTC

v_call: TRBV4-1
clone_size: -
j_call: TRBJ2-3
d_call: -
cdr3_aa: CASAAQLPDTQYF
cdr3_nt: TGCGCCAGCGCGGCCCAGCTCCCAGATACGCAGTATTTT

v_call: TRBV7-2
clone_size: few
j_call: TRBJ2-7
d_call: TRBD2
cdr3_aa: CASSFLAGVEQYF
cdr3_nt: TGTGCCAGCAGCTTCCTAGCGGGGGTTGAGCAGTACTTC

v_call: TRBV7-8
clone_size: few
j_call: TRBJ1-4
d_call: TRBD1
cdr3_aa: CASSLEPGTGREKLFF
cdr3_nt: TGTGCCAGCAGCCTAGAGCCCGGGACAGGGAGGGAAAAACTGTTTTTT

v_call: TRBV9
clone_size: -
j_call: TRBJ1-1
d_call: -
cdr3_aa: CASSTQLDTEAFF
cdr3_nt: TGTGCCAGCAGCACTCAGTTGGACACTGAAGCTTTCTTT

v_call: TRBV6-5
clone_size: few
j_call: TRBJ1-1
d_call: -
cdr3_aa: CASTPGGFLNTEAFF
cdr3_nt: TGTGCCAGCACCCCGGGCGGGTTCTTGAACACTGAAGCTTTCTTT

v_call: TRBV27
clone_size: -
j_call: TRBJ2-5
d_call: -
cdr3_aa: CASSPRPGQETQYF
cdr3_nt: TGTGCCAGCAGTCCCCGCCCAGGCCAAGAGACCCAGTACTTC

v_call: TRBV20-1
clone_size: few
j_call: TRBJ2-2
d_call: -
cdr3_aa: CSVKTTPGFDTGELFF
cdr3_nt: TGCAGTGTCAAAACCACGCCAGGGTTCGACACCGGGGAGCTGTTTTTT

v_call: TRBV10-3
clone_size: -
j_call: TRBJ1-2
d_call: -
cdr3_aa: CAISESTRGLLDGYTF
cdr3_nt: TGTGCCATCAGTGAGTCGACCCGGGGGCTTCTGGACGGCTACACCTTC

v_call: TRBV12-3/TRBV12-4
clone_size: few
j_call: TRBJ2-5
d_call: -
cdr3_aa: CASSPWDKETQYF
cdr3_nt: TGTGCCAGCAGTCCGTGGGACAAAGAGACCCAGTACTTC

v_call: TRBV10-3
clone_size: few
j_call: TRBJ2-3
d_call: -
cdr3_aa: CAISDPGGQRTQYF
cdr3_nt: TGTGCCATCAGTGACCCTGGGGGGCAGCGTACGCAGTATTTT

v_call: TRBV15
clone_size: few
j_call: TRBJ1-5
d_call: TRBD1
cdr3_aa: CATSRGQGAGQPQHF
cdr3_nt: TGTGCCACCAGCAGAGGGCAGGGGGCCGGGCAGCCCCAGCATTTT

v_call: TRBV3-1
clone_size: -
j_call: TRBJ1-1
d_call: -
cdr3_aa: CASSQEQATGAFF
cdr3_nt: TGTGCCAGCAGCCAAGAGCAGGCAACGGGAGCTTTCTTT

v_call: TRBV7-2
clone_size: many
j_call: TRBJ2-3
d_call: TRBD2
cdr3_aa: CASSRTSGGDTQYF
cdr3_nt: TGTGCCAGCAGCCGGACTAGCGGGGGAGATACGCAGTATTTT

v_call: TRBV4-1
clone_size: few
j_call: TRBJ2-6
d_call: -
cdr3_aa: CASSPGAAGANVLTF
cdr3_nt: TGCGCCAGCAGCCCGGGGGCTGCTGGGGCCAACGTCCTGACTTTC

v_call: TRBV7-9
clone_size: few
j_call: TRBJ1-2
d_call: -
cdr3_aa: CASSFRGVIDGYTF
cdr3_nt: TGTGCCAGCAGCTTTAGAGGGGTAATAGATGGCTACACCTTC